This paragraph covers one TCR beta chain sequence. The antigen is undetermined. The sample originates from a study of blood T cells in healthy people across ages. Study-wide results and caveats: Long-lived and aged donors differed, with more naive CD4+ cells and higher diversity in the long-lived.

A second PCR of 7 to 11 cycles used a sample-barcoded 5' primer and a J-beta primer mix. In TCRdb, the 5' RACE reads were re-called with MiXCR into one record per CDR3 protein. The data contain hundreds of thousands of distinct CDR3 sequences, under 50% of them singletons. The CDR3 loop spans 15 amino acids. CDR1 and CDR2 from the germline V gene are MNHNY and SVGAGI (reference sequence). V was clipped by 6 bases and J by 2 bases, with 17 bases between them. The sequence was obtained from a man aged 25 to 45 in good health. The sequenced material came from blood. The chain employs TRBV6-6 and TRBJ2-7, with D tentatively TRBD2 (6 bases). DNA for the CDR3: TGTGCCAGCAGCTGGGGCGGGACGGAGACCTACGAGCAGTACTTC. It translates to CASSWGGTETYEQYF.